This T cell receptor (beta chain) was captured in a study of blood T cell repertoires in COVID-19. The overall study: Samples taken during acute and convalescent COVID-19 were collected in the United States, Italy and Spain. T cells, B-cell-depleted T cells, or PBMCs provided the cDNA or gDNA that served as material.

Original handling: Amplification with reference gene primers provided the estimates of nucleated cell counts. Assay: immunoSEQ multiplex PCR; the TCRdb copy retains only in-frame clones and omits some. The V and J calls and the clone size are those of that table, but D and trimming were determined from the DNA. The sample records 30,000 or so clones, about four fifths being singletons. V shed 0 bases and J 3 bases; nucleotides not matched to a gene: 5. This CDR3 has 15 amino acids. Germline-derived CDR1 and CDR2 are SGHTA and FQGNSA. This clone showed up just a few times. Sequences were obtained from peripheral blood. This sequence was found in a man in his fifties with acute or convalescent COVID-19. This chain joins TRBV7-2 and TRBJ2-7; 7 bases are shared with TRBD1. Here the CDR3 DNA reads TGTGCCAGCAGCTTAGCAGGGACAGATTTCTACGAGCAGTACTTC. Protein: CASSLAGTDFYEQYF. The entire variable domain, with the rest obtained from reference TRBV7-2 and TRBJ2-7, is as follows: GAGVSQSPSNKVTEKGKDVELRCDPISGHTALYWYRQSLGQGLEFLIYFQGNSAPDKSGLPSDRFSAERTGGSVSTLTIQRTQQEDSAVYLCASSLAGTDFYEQYFGPGTRLTVT.